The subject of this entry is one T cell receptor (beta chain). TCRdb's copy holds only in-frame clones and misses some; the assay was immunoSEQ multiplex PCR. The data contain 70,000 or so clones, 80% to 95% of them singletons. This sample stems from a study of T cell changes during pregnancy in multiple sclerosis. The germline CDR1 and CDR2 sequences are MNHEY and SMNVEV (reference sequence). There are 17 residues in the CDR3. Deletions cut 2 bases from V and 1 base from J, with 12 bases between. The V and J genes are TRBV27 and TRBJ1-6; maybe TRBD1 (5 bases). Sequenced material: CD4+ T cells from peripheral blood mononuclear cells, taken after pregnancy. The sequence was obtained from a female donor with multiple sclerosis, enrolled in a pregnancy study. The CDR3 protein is CASSLAPGVSYNSPLHF. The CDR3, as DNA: TGTGCCAGCAGTTTAGCCCCGGGGGTATCCTATAATTCACCCCTCCACTTT.